Shown below are 11 T cell receptor beta chains from a single sample sequenced in a study of cytomegalovirus exposure and HLA in healthy donors. Libraries were prepared by immunoSEQ multiplex PCR; TCRdb keeps only in-frame clonotypes and omits some of them. The sample lists some 320,000 clones; roughly 87% were seen once. The specimen was PBMCs. Every receptor here comes from a woman aged 25 to 45 in good health and CMV-seropositive.

The J gene is TRBJ1-6, the V gene TRBV5-4; TRBD1 aligns across 8 bases. Trimming at V came to 2 bases and at J to 7 bases, leaving 2 bases not matched to a gene. Germline V gene lookup returns CDR1 SGHNT and CDR2 YYREEE (reference sequence). The CDR3 has 14 residues. In DNA, the CDR3 is TGTGCCAGCAGCTTTAACAGGGGGAATTCACCCCTCCACTTT. Protein product: CASSFNRGNSPLHF.

The gene calls are TRBV15 and TRBJ2-7; weak D call: TRBD2 (5 bases). Between the trimmed V and J ends, which lost 5 bases and 1 base, there was a span of 15 bases. The CDR3 spans 15 residues. Germline V gene lookup returns CDR1 LNHNV and CDR2 YYDKDF (reference sequence). CDR3 protein: CATSPSRGFSYEQYF. The CDR3 DNA follows: TGTGCCACCAGCCCTAGCAGAGGTTTTTCCTACGAGCAGTACTTC.

V usage is TRBV6-5 and J usage is TRBJ2-7, with D unclear. Germline lookup yields CDR1 MNHEY and CDR2 SVGAGI. The CDR3 is 11 residues long. Between the trimmed V and J ends, which lost 7 bases and 2 bases, there was a span of 6 bases. The CDR3 nucleotides are TGTGCCAGCATCGGCGCCTACGAGCAGTACTTC. Protein: CASIGAYEQYF.

On this clone: Other DNA sequences of this sample code for an identical CDR3. This chain links TRBV28 with TRBJ2-7; D gene ambiguous. Trimming left V 5 bases short and J 3 bases short, with 5 bases between. The germline gives CDR1 MDHEN, CDR2 SYDVKM. This CDR3 region has 11 residues. The CDR3 DNA sequence: TGTGCCAGCAGTCCCAACTACGAGCAGTACTTC. This gives the protein CASSPNYEQYF.

This clone has only one observation. The rearrangement joins TRBV7-8 to TRBJ1-5; D ambiguous. V lost 1 base to trimming and J lost 0 bases, with 22 bases between them. Germline CDR1 is SGHVS and CDR2 is FQNEAQ. This CDR3 region has 20 residues. CDR3 DNA sequence: TGTGCCAGCAGCTTAGTCGGTTTATCGGCCAGCTTATATAGCAATCAGCCCCAGCATTTT. Amino acids: CASSLVGLSASLYSNQPQHF.

This sequence joins TRBV6-1 and TRBJ1-2, with a weak D call TRBD1 (5 bases). Germline-derived CDR1 and CDR2 are MNHNS and SASEGT. The CDR3 sequence is 12 residues long. V lost 6 bases and J lost 7, with 12 bases in between. The CDR3 spells CASSPGGVGYTF. CDR3 coding DNA: TGTGCCAGCAGCCCTGGGGGGGTTGGCTACACCTTC.

The V and J genes are TRBV10-2 and TRBJ1-2; TRBD1 aligns across 8 bases. This CDR3 is built from 16 residues. Trimming removed 0 bases from V and 2 bases from J; junction bases left unmatched: 5. Germline V gene lookup returns CDR1 WSHSY and CDR2 SAAADI. The CDR3 here is CASSESGQGGNYGYTF. CDR3 in DNA: TGCGCCAGCAGTGAGTCCGGACAGGGTGGGAACTATGGCTACACCTTC.

This clone was counted only a few times. The rearrangement links TRBV18 to TRBJ1-3; 9 bases line up with TRBD1. From germline, CDR1 is KGHSH and CDR2 LQKENI. Losses at the gene ends were 0 bases for V and 3 bases for J; bases not matched to a gene: 3. CDR3 length equals 16 residues. The chain's CDR3 is CASSPPTGGRGNTIYF. The CDR3 region has the DNA TGTGCCAGCTCACCACCGACAGGGGGTCGTGGAAACACCATATATTTT. The full variable domain, in which reference TRBV18 and TRBJ1-3 provide the parts outside the CDR3, is NAGVMQNPRHLVRRRGQEARLRCSPMKGHSHVYWYRQLPEEGLKFMVYLQKENIIDESGMPKERFSAEFPKEGPSILRIQQVVRGDSAAYFCASSPPTGGRGNTIYFGEGSWLTVV.

This sequence joins TRBV9 and TRBJ2-3; D gene uncertain. There are 14 residues in the CDR3. The ends were cut back, 0 bases at V and 1 base at J, with 6 bases in the middle. Germline V CDR1 and CDR2: SGDLS, YYNGEE. The CDR3 DNA is TGTGCCAGCAGCGTAGCGGTCCGCACAGATACGCAGTATTTT. It yields the protein CASSVAVRTDTQYF.

The chain carries TRBV6-1 and TRBJ2-3; 10 positions agree with TRBD1. V shed 1 base, J shed 14 bases, and the junction held 15 bases outside the gene matches. This CDR3 is 16 amino acids long. CDR1 is MNHNS, CDR2 SASEGT, per germline. The CDR3 DNA sequence: TGTGCCAGCAGTGAAGACTCCCGGGACAGGGGCCTGGGGGCGTATTTT. Encoded protein: CASSEDSRDRGLGAYF.

CDR3 residues: CASSTDRGHEEETQYF. As DNA, the CDR3 is TGTGCCAGCAGTACCGACAGGGGGCACGAGGAAGAGACCCAGTACTTC. The V call is TRBV2, the J call TRBJ2-5; the match to TRBD1 covers 10 bases. V lost 5 bases to trimming and J lost 3 bases; unmatched junction nucleotides: 9. CDR1 is SNHLY and CDR2 is FYNNEI in the germline V gene. CDR3 size: 16 residues.